Listed below are T cell receptor beta chains from one sample, sequenced in a study of blood T cell repertoires in COVID-19. The protocol was immunoSEQ multiplex PCR, while the TCRdb copy is restricted to in-frame clones and leaves out a portion. The profile shows about 200,000 clones, approximately 82% of them singletons. The material sequenced was peripheral blood. The source is a human donor with acute or convalescent COVID-19. The donor label of this sample is uncertain. Both conserved end residues are part of each CDR3. D genes are given only for firm matches. Rows give clone size only sometimes, using once, few, many, or a class for an expanded clone.

V gene	J gene	D gene	clone size	CDR3 DNA	CDR3 protein
TRBV19	TRBJ2-1	TRBD2	-	TGTGCCAGTAGTGATCCGGGACTAGCTTCGTTGGAGCAGTTCTTC	CASSDPGLASLEQFF
TRBV11-1	TRBJ2-1	TRBD1	few	TGTGCCACCAGTCCTCGGGACAGGGTCCACAATGAGCAGTTCTTC	CATSPRDRVHNEQFF
TRBV28	TRBJ2-5	-	-	TGTGCCAGCAGTTTATCACTACTCCAAGAGACCCAGTACTTC	CASSLSLLQETQYF
TRBV3-1/TRBV3-2	TRBJ1-1	-	-	TGTGCCAGCAGCCGACGGCCAGACCAGACCGGCGGCACTGAAGCTTTCTTT	CASSRRPDQTGGTEAFF
TRBV11-2	TRBJ2-7	-	-	TGTGCCAGCAGCCAGGGACTGGACTTGGAGCAGTACTTC	CASSQGLDLEQYF
TRBV18	TRBJ2-1	-	few	TGTGCCAGCTCACCCTCAACAGGTACCGGGAATGAGCAGTTCTTC	CASSPSTGTGNEQFF
TRBV9	TRBJ1-6	TRBD1	-	TGTGCCAGCAGCGTAGGTAAGTACAGGGGAGGTTCGCCACCCCTCCACTTT	CASSVGKYRGGSPPLHF
TRBV28	TRBJ2-7	-	-	TGTGCCAGCAGCTCACATGAAGAGCAGTACTTC	CASSSHEEQYF
TRBV5-4	TRBJ2-2	-	once	TGTGCCAGCAGCTTGGATCGCGGCTTCACCGGGGAGCTGTTTTTT	CASSLDRGFTGELFF
TRBV4-2	TRBJ1-1	-	-	TGTGCCAGCAGCCAAGATGGTCCGGGGAACACTGAAGCTTTCTTT	CASSQDGPGNTEAFF
TRBV15	TRBJ2-3	TRBD1	-	TGTGCCACCAGCAGAGGATTGGGGCGGACAGGGGGCTGGGGCACAGATACGCAGTATTTT	CATSRGLGRTGGWGTDTQYF
TRBV27	TRBJ2-4	-	-	TGTGCCAGCAGTTTATCGGCGGGGACATATCGGGGGGCCATTCAGTACTTC	CASSLSAGTYRGAIQYF
TRBV6-5	TRBJ1-4	TRBD1	-	TGTGCCAGCAGCCCCCAGGGGGTGTTGAATGAAAAACTGTTTTTT	CASSPQGVLNEKLFF
TRBV18	TRBJ2-7	-	-	TGTGCCAGCTCGCGTACAGGGTCCTCCTACGAGCAGTACTTC	CASSRTGSSYEQYF
TRBV24-1	TRBJ2-3	-	-	TGTGCCACCAGTGATCCTCGGGACAGGGGAACCCTAGCGGGAACCACAGATACGCAGTATTTT	CATSDPRDRGTLAGTTDTQYF
TRBV10-3	TRBJ2-3	TRBD2	-	TGTGCCATCACCATGGGACTAGCGGGAGTATCAGATACGCAGTATTTT	CAITMGLAGVSDTQYF
TRBV30	TRBJ1-1	-	-	TGTGCCTGGAGTGTTTGGCAGGGACTCACTGAAGCTTTCTTT	CAWSVWQGLTEAFF
TRBV6-2/TRBV6-3	TRBJ2-1	TRBD1	-	TGTGCCAGCAGCTGGGACAGGGGTGAGCAGTTCTTC	CASSWDRGEQFF
TRBV28	TRBJ1-4	TRBD1	-	TGTGCCAGCAGTGAATACGCCGGGACAGGGGGCAGAGAAAAACTGTTTTTT	CASSEYAGTGGREKLFF
TRBV4-2	TRBJ2-7	TRBD1	once	TGTGCCAGCAGCCAAGGGGACAGGGCTGGGGGTTACGAGCAGTACTTC	CASSQGDRAGGYEQYF
TRBV5-5	TRBJ1-6	-	few	TGTGCCAGCAGGGGGGGGCAAAACAATTCACCCCTCCACTTT	CASRGGQNNSPLHF
TRBV6-5	TRBJ2-7	TRBD2	-	TGTGCCAGCAGTTACTTAGGGACTAGCGGGTACGAGCAGTACTTC	CASSYLGTSGYEQYF
TRBV7-9	TRBJ1-5	TRBD1	-	TGTGCCAGCAGCCACAGGGGGGACCAGCCCCAGCATTTT	CASSHRGDQPQHF
TRBV28	TRBJ1-3	-	once	TGTGCCAGCGGCCATCAGGTGAAGCCCTCTGGAAACACCATATATTTT	CASGHQVKPSGNTIYF
TRBV4-3	TRBJ2-1	TRBD2	-	TGCGCCAGCAGCCGGGGGGGAGCGGGAAGGGATGAGCAGTTCTTC	CASSRGGAGRDEQFF
TRBV2	TRBJ2-2	-	-	TGTGCCAGCAGTTATCGTCTAGCGCCCACCGGGGAGCTGTTTTTT	CASSYRLAPTGELFF
TRBV2	TRBJ2-3	TRBD2	-	TGTGCCAGCAGACTAGCGGGAGGGCCAGATACGCAGTATTTT	CASRLAGGPDTQYF
TRBV6-6	TRBJ2-2	TRBD2	-	TGTGCCAGCAGCAGACTAGCGGTGAACACCGGGGAGCTGTTTTTT	CASSRLAVNTGELFF
TRBV5-5	TRBJ2-5	TRBD1	-	TGTGCCAGCAGCTTGGGCAGGGGGCCAGGTGAGACCCAGTACTTC	CASSLGRGPGETQYF
TRBV24-1	TRBJ2-1	TRBD1	-	TGTGCCACCAGTAAGGGACAGGGGGTTAGTGAGCAGTTCTTC	CATSKGQGVSEQFF
TRBV7-2	TRBJ2-1	-	-	TGTGCCAGCAGCGGGAGAGCAAGCTACAATGAGCAGTTCTTC	CASSGRASYNEQFF
TRBV5-1	TRBJ1-4	-	few	TGCGCCAGCAGCCCGGGAGGAGCAAATGAAAAACTGTTTTTT	CASSPGGANEKLFF
TRBV12-5	TRBJ2-1	-	once	TGTGCTAGTGGTTTGGTAGGGGGTGAGCAGTTCTTC	CASGLVGGEQFF
TRBV6-5	TRBJ1-4	TRBD1	-	TGTGCCAGCAGTTACTCTCGCCCAGGGGGTAATGAAAAACTGTTTTTT	CASSYSRPGGNEKLFF
TRBV12-5	TRBJ2-2	TRBD2	-	TGTGCTAGTGCTTTGTCGCTAGCGGGTACTACCGGGGAGCTGTTTTTT	CASALSLAGTTGELFF
TRBV13	TRBJ1-1	-	-	TGTGCCAGCAGCTTAGCGGTCTCTGAAGCTTTCTTT	CASSLAVSEAFF
TRBV19	TRBJ2-1	TRBD2	-	TGTGCCAGTAGTCATGCCGGGACTAGGAACTACAATGAGCAGTTCTTC	CASSHAGTRNYNEQFF
TRBV24-1	TRBJ2-6	-	-	TGTGCCACCAGTGATCCGCCGGGATTTTCTGGGGCCAACGTCCTGACTTTC	CATSDPPGFSGANVLTF
TRBV9	TRBJ2-2	-	once	TGTGCCAGCAGCCGTGGAGGGCCTGGCACCGGGGAGCTGTTTTTT	CASSRGGPGTGELFF
TRBV10-3	TRBJ1-3	-	-	TGTGCCATCAAGAGCTCTGGAAACACCATATATTTT	CAIKSSGNTIYF
TRBV9	TRBJ2-5	-	once	TGTGCCAGCAGCGTAGGTCAGGGGTTAGGGGAGACCCAGTACTTC	CASSVGQGLGETQYF
TRBV12-3/TRBV12-4	TRBJ2-7	-	-	TGTGCCAGCAGCCGGGGGAACGAGCAGTACTTC	CASSRGNEQYF